These 18 T cell receptor beta chains were sequenced from one sample in a study of T-cell memory formation after mild COVID-19. TCRdb reprocessed the 5' RACE reads via MiXCR and lists one record per CDR3 protein. The sample consists of 100,000 or so distinct CDR3 sequences, more than 9.5% of them appearing once. Sequences were obtained from PBMCs or a T cell subset sorted from them (not recorded which). These receptors all come from a man aged 18 to 29 who had mild COVID-19 (a few samples of this study predate the infection). Cell type and time point are not known.

This clonotype was counted many times. J is TRBJ2-7 and V is TRBV7-6, with D unresolved. Germline V CDR1 and CDR2: SGHVS, FNYEAQ. V was cut by 4 bases and J by 1 base, with 8 bases left in between. This CDR3 spans 13 amino acids. CDR3 bases: TGTGCCAGCAGCTCCGATCCTTCCTACGAGCAGTACGTC. The encoded protein is CASSSDPSYEQYV.

The CDR3 sequence is CSVELVGGGLNQETQYF. CDR3 nucleotides: TGCAGCGTTGAGCTGGTGGGAGGAGGGTTGAACCAAGAGACCCAGTACTTC. The chain combines TRBV29-1 with TRBJ2-5; D is perhaps TRBD2 (6 bases). Trimming shortened V by 3 bases and J by 0 bases, and 20 bases separated the two germline ends. This CDR3 is built from 17 residues. Germline V CDR1 and CDR2: SQVTM, ANQGSEA. The full variable domain, in which reference TRBV29-1 and TRBJ2-5 provide the parts outside the CDR3, is SAVISQKPSRDICQRGTSLTIQCQVDSQVTMMFWYRQQPGQSLTLIATANQGSEATYESGFVIDKFPISRPNLTFSTLTVSNMSPEDSSIYLCSVELVGGGLNQETQYFGPGTRLLVL.

For the CDR3, the DNA is TGTGCCACCACAGGGCCCAAGGTATACGAGCAGTACTTC. Residues: CATTGPKVYEQYF. The V call is TRBV24-1, the J call TRBJ2-7; possible D gene TRBD1, 5 bases. Trimming took off 8 bases at V and 4 bases at J, with 14 bases between the two ends. There are 13 residues in the CDR3. From germline, CDR1 is KGHDR and CDR2 SFDVKD.

The V and J genes are TRBV29-1 and TRBJ2-3, with no clear D. Trimming pared 8 bases from V and 5 bases from J, leaving 17 bases between. Germline lookup yields CDR1 SQVTM and CDR2 ANQGSEA. The CDR3 is 13 amino acids. CDR3 loop: CSLWEQNGDTQYF. CDR3 coding DNA: TGCAGCCTTTGGGAACAGAACGGAGATACGCAGTATTTT.

In its sample, this clonotype was seen a few times. This chain uses TRBV21-1 with TRBJ2-7. TRBV21-1 is labeled a pseudogene. The CDR3 runs to 14 residues. The CDR3 nucleotides are TGTGCCAGCAGCAAGGACAGGGCTCACCACGAGCAGTACTTC. Protein sequence: CASSKDRAHHEQYF.

The CDR3 region has the DNA TGTGCCAGCAGCTTAGCTTCCGCCCCAAACACTGAAGCTTTCTTT. It encodes CASSLASAPNTEAFF. The gene calls are TRBV7-2 and TRBJ1-1; no reliable D call. The CDR3 spans 15 residues. The germline CDR1 and CDR2 sequences are SGHTA and FQGNSA. With 0 bases removed from V and 2 bases from J, the gap between germline ends came to 10 bases.

In its sample, this clonotype was seen a few times. The chain employs TRBV19 and TRBJ1-5; 12 bases map to TRBD1. The CDR3 sequence is 15 residues long. With 5 bases clipped from V and 6 bases from J, the junction kept 5 bases outside the gene matches. The germline V gene has CDR1 LNHDA and CDR2 SQIVND (reference sequence). This CDR3 reads CASSGTGGYGQPQHF. CDR3 DNA sequence: TGTGCCAGTAGTGGGACAGGGGGCTACGGTCAGCCCCAGCATTTT.

This clonotype was observed many times. The chain links TRBV6-5 to TRBJ1-6, with D perhaps matching TRBD1 (6 bases). The V end was cut by 6 bases, the J end by 7 bases, with 13 bases between. The germline V gene has CDR1 MNHEY and CDR2 SVGAGI. CDR3 length: 14 amino acids. DNA of the CDR3: TGTGCCAGCAGCCCGACAGGCCCCAATTCACCCCTCCACTTT. Residues: CASSPTGPNSPLHF.

This clonotype was picked up a small number of times. The chain has TRBV6-5 and TRBJ2-1; D might be TRBD1 (6 bases). Germline V lookup: CDR1 MNHEY, CDR2 SVGAGI. V gave up 5 bases and J gave up 2 bases, with 10 bases separating them. This CDR3 contains 14 residues. The CDR3 sequence: CASSPDRTYNEQFF. The CDR3 DNA reads TGTGCCAGCAGTCCCGACAGGACCTACAATGAGCAGTTCTTC.

This sequence joins TRBV7-2 and TRBJ2-3; 7 nucleotides align to TRBD2. Per germline, CDR1 SGHTA and CDR2 FQGNSA. The V gene end was trimmed by 5 bases and the J gene end by 3 bases; junction bases not matched to a gene: 8. The CDR3 covers 15 residues. CDR3 in amino acids: CASSALPGGTDTQYF. As DNA, the CDR3 is TGTGCCAGCAGCGCCCTTCCCGGGGGGACAGATACGCAGTATTTT.

The chain combines TRBV29-1 with TRBJ2-1, with TRBD1 matching over 8 bases. V shed 0 bases, J shed 7 bases, and the junction held 5 bases outside the gene matches. Germline lookup yields CDR1 SQVTM and CDR2 ANQGSEA. CDR3 length: 14 residues. CDR3 amino acids: CSVEDRQGRNEQFF. CDR3 in DNA: TGCAGCGTTGAAGATAGACAGGGGAGGAATGAGCAGTTCTTC.

This clonotype showed up many times. The chain combines TRBV5-1 with TRBJ1-1; no definite D call. Trimming removed 0 bases at V and 0 bases at J, with 3 bases between. CDR1 and CDR2 (germline): SGHRS, YFSETQ. This CDR3 region has 13 residues. In nucleotides, the CDR3 is TGCGCCAGCAGCTTGGACGTGAACACTGAAGCTTTCTTT. As protein: CASSLDVNTEAFF.

In its sample, this clonotype was seen a few times. The gene calls are TRBV29-1 and TRBJ2-1; weak D call: TRBD1 (5 bases). The CDR3 is 15 residues long. Looked up from germline, CDR1 is SQVTM and CDR2 is ANQGSEA. The V gene lost 5 bases and the J gene lost 6 bases, with 20 bases spanning the gap. The CDR3 is CSVFRTLNLGNEQFF. The CDR3 nucleotides read TGCAGCGTTTTTCGGACACTTAACTTGGGCAATGAGCAGTTCTTC.

This clonotype was recorded a few times. V usage is TRBV28 and J usage is TRBJ2-3, with a weak D call TRBD1 (6 bases). CDR1 and CDR2 (germline): MDHEN, SYDVKM. The V gene lost 3 bases and the J gene lost 2 bases, with 9 bases spanning the gap. The CDR3 spans 14 residues. CDR3 nucleotide sequence: TGTGCCAGCAGTTTGCAGGGGCACACAGATACGCAGTATTTT. This gives the protein CASSLQGHTDTQYF. The complete variable domain, with remaining parts taken from reference TRBV28 and TRBJ2-3, reads DVKVTQSSRYLVKRTGEKVFLECVQDMDHENMFWYRQDPGLGLRLIYFSYDVKMKEKGDIPEGYSVSREKKERFSLILESASTNQTSMYLCASSLQGHTDTQYFGPGTRLTVL.

This clonotype was recorded a few times. The rearrangement joins TRBV4-3 to TRBJ2-2; a weak D match, TRBD2 (5 bases). Germline values: CDR1 LGHNA, CDR2 YSLEER. Trimming took 5 bases from V and 4 from J, leaving 14 bases between them. The CDR3 runs 15 residues. CDR3 nucleotides: TGCGCCAGCAGCTTCGGTATGGGGAGCACCGGGGAGCTGTTTTTT. It encodes CASSFGMGSTGELFF.

This clonotype was seen a handful of times. The chain has TRBV9 and TRBJ1-6; 9 nucleotides align to TRBD1. The germline CDR1 and CDR2 sequences are SGDLS and YYNGEE. V was pared by 3 bases and J by 10 bases, with 5 bases of the junction left unmatched. This CDR3 is 14 amino acids long. CDR3 sequence reads: CASSARDRESPLHF. The CDR3 nucleotides are TGTGCCAGCAGCGCACGGGACAGGGAATCACCCCTCCACTTT.

The J gene is TRBJ2-3, the V gene TRBV3-1; D ambiguous. CDR1 is LGHDT and CDR2 is YNNKEL in the germline V gene (reference sequence). This CDR3 is built from 13 residues. The V end lost 0 bases, the J end lost 4 bases, and 5 bases lay between the germline ends. CDR3 protein: CASSQDGADTQYF. CDR3 coding DNA: TGTGCCAGCAGCCAAGATGGGGCAGATACGCAGTATTTT.

In this sample, this clonotype turned up a few times. The genes are TRBV7-2 and TRBJ2-5, with D possibly matching TRBD1 (6 bases). With 0 bases removed from V and 0 bases from J, the gap between germline ends came to 11 bases. The CDR3 is 16 residues long. CDR1 and CDR2 (germline): SGHTA, FQGNSA. CDR3 nucleotides: TGTGCCAGCAGCTTAGCGCGGTGGGACAACCAAGAGACCCAGTACTTC. This encodes CASSLARWDNQETQYF.